This T cell receptor beta chain stems from a study of blood T cell repertoires in COVID-19. Study details: COVID-19 samples collected from the United States, Italy and Spain covered acute and convalescent phases. T cells, B-cell-depleted T cells, or PBMCs provided the cDNA or gDNA that served as material.

V trimming: 1 base; J trimming: 0 bases; junction bases outside the gene matches: 3. The CDR3 consists of 16 residues. Germline-derived CDR1 and CDR2 are SNHLY and FYNNEI. How the authors handled the data: By means of reference gene primer amplification, nucleated cell counts were estimated. The data were produced by immunoSEQ multiplex PCR, yet TCRdb's version contains in-frame clones alone and is incomplete. Clone size and the V and J calls come from that table; the DNA yielded D and trimming. The data hold some 40,000 clones, with 88% observed a single time. The sequencing sample was made of peripheral blood. The V and J genes are TRBV2 and TRBJ2-7, with TRBD2 matching over 10 bases. The sequence was collected from a human donor in a cohort sampled during active COVID-19. CDR3 in DNA: TGTGCCAGCAGTGAAGGTAGCGGGAGGAGCTCCTACGAGCAGTACTTC. Translation: CASSEGSGRSSYEQYF. The full variable domain, completed using reference TRBV2 and TRBJ2-7, is EPEVTQTPSHQVTQMGQEVILRCVPISNHLYFYWYRQILGQKVEFLVSFYNNEISEKSEIFDDQFSVERPDGSNFTLKIRSTKLEDSAMYFCASSEGSGRSSYEQYFGPGTRLTVT.